The 23 T cell receptor beta chains listed next were all sequenced from one sample in a study of blood T cell repertoires in COVID-19. TCRdb's table, derived via immunoSEQ multiplex PCR, lists solely in-frame clones and lacks some. This sample yields roughly 700,000 clones, of which approximately 90% are seen a single time; roughly 0.25% belongs to the top ten. Sequences were obtained from peripheral blood. The receptor source for this set is a woman between 18 and 30 years old with acute or convalescent COVID-19.

J is TRBJ2-3 and V is TRBV6-1, with TRBD2 matching 7 bases. The CDR3 runs to 17 residues. CDR1 is MNHNS, CDR2 SASEGT, per germline. The J segment lost 6 bases and the V segment lost 3 bases, leaving 15 bases of the junction unmatched. The CDR3 DNA reads as TGTGCCAGCAGTGAGAGGGGAGTTCGGCAGGGAGGGGATACGCAGTATTTT. Translated: CASSERGVRQGGDTQYF.

The genes are TRBV19 and TRBJ2-7; 10 positions match TRBD1. Germline CDR1 LNHDA, CDR2 SQIVND (reference sequence). V shed 8 bases and J 0 bases; nucleotides not matched to a gene: 4. CDR3 length: 14 residues. As DNA, the CDR3 is TGTGCCAGTTCTCGGACAGGGGGCTCCTACGAGCAGTACTTC. Protein: CASSRTGGSYEQYF.

The chain uses TRBV6-5 and TRBJ1-2; the D is unclear. The CDR3 loop spans 13 amino acids. Looked up from germline, CDR1 is MNHEY and CDR2 is SVGAGI. Deletions cut 6 bases from V and 7 bases from J, with 15 bases between. CDR3 coding DNA: TGTGCCAGCAGCGCCGGGGTCGTCGGTGGCTACACCTTC. Protein: CASSAGVVGGYTF.

The chain joins TRBV28 to TRBJ2-3; maybe TRBD1 (5 bases). In germline, CDR1 is MDHEN, CDR2 SYDVKM. The CDR3 spans 14 residues. The ends were cut back, 8 bases at V and 1 base at J, with 13 bases in the middle. The CDR3 sequence: CASATLGGTDTQYF. The CDR3 DNA reads TGTGCCAGCGCCACCCTAGGGGGCACAGATACGCAGTATTTT.

The chain joins TRBV7-9 to TRBJ2-7; 8 bases are a match to TRBD2. Per the germline V gene, CDR1 is SEHNR and CDR2 is FQNEAQ (reference sequence). The CDR3 spans 16 residues. V lost 4 bases and J lost 2; bases outside the gene matches: 10. CDR3 in amino acids: CASSSLTGGYPYEQYF. The CDR3 bases are TGTGCCAGCAGCTCTTTAACGGGGGGGTACCCCTACGAGCAGTACTTC.

The chain combines TRBV27 with TRBJ1-5; D not resolved. Trimming pared 5 bases from V and 4 bases from J, leaving 6 bases between. CDR3 length: 12 residues. Germline loops: CDR1 MNHEY, CDR2 SMNVEV (reference sequence). The CDR3 protein is CASSGVNQPQHF. CDR3 in DNA: TGTGCCAGCAGTGGAGTTAATCAGCCCCAGCATTTT.

The CDR3 loop reads CASSPGDRGGGANVLTF. The DNA for the CDR3 is TGCGCCAGCAGTCCCGGGGACAGGGGTGGTGGGGCCAACGTCCTGACTTTC. The chain uses TRBV5-1 and TRBJ2-6; 10 bases agree with TRBD1. This CDR3 contains 17 residues. Trimming took 5 bases from V and 3 from J; bases not matched to a gene: 8. From germline, CDR1 is SGHRS and CDR2 YFSETQ.

This clone was recorded only once. The chain links TRBV7-9 to TRBJ2-1; TRBD1 aligns across 8 bases. CDR1 SEHNR and CDR2 FQNEAQ come from the germline V gene (reference sequence). J was trimmed by 8 bases and V by 1 base; bases with no gene match: 4. This CDR3 has 14 amino acids. For the CDR3, the DNA is TGTGCCAGCAGCTTAGGGACAGGGTGGTATGAGCAGTTCTTC. Its protein is CASSLGTGWYEQFF.

Here the CDR3 reads CASRVRDYSYEQYF. In DNA form, the CDR3 reads TGTGCCAGCAGGGTACGGGACTACTCCTACGAGCAGTACTTC. The chain carries TRBV2 and TRBJ2-7, with 7 bases matching TRBD2. CDR1 is SNHLY and CDR2 is FYNNEI in the germline V gene. Trimming cost V 6 bases and J 0 bases; bases outside gene matches: 5. This CDR3 contains 14 residues.

This clone appeared a few times. The chain couples TRBV21-1 to TRBJ1-6; TRBD1 is taken as the D call from the table, unchecked against the DNA. TRBV21-1 is a listed pseudogene. The CDR3 covers 17 residues. The CDR3 DNA reads TGTGCCAGCAGCACACCTACAGGGGCCGCCGTTAATTCACCCCTCCACTTT. This codes for CASSTPTGAAVNSPLHF.

The rearrangement links TRBV5-5 to TRBJ2-7; TRBD1 matches at 9 bases. With 3 bases clipped from V and 6 bases from J, the junction kept 1 base outside the gene matches. Germline V lookup: CDR1 SGHKS, CDR2 YYEKEE (reference sequence). The CDR3 is 12 residues long. For the CDR3, the DNA is TGTGCCAGCAGCTCGACAGGGGGCGAGCAGTACTTC. Encoded protein: CASSSTGGEQYF.

Regarding this clone: This specimen includes other DNA sequences encoding the same CDR3. The rearrangement joins TRBV4-1 to TRBJ1-1; D gene uncertain. The CDR3 runs 13 residues. The ends were cut back, 4 bases at V and 1 base at J, with 7 bases in the middle. CDR1 is MGHRA and CDR2 is YSYEKL in the germline V gene. CDR3 DNA: TGCGCCAGCAGCCCCCTTAGGAACACTGAAGCTTTCTTT. This gives the protein CASSPLRNTEAFF.

The rearrangement joins TRBV5-8 to TRBJ2-7; D ambiguous. Trimming cost V 2 bases and J 0 bases, with 9 bases left between them. Germline V gene sequence: CDR1 SGHTS, CDR2 YDEGEE. The length of the CDR3 is 14 residues. The CDR3 is CASSFIQSSYEQYF. As DNA, the CDR3 is TGTGCCAGCAGCTTCATTCAGTCCTCCTACGAGCAGTACTTC.

This chain's CDR3 is CASSQDPGNREAFF. For the CDR3, the DNA is TGCGCCAGCAGCCAAGATCCGGGGAACCGTGAAGCTTTCTTT. The chain has TRBV4-1 and TRBJ1-1; the D is unclear. This CDR3 is 14 amino acids long. Trimming took 0 bases from V and 7 from J, leaving 12 bases between them. Germline-derived CDR1 and CDR2 are MGHRA and YSYEKL.

The chain uses TRBV7-3 and TRBJ2-3; 11 bases match TRBD2. This CDR3 is 19 amino acids long. V lost 5 bases to trimming and J lost 2 bases; unmatched junction nucleotides: 15. Germline CDR1 is SGHTA and CDR2 is FQGTGA. CDR3 amino acids: CASSIIPPISGGDTDTQYF. CDR3 coding DNA: TGTGCCAGCAGCATAATCCCACCCATTAGCGGGGGGGACACAGATACGCAGTATTTT.

A single count supports this clone. The V call is TRBV6-5, the J call TRBJ2-7; 8 bases fit TRBD1. The V gene's germline CDR1 is MNHEY and CDR2 SVGAGI. The CDR3 length is 15 residues. Trimming took 6 bases from V and 2 from J; bases not matched to a gene: 9. DNA for the CDR3: TGTGCCAGCAGGCCAGGACAGGGTGGAGCCTACGAGCAGTACTTC. As protein: CASRPGQGGAYEQYF.

The chain couples TRBV21-1 to TRBJ2-7; the DNA was not compared with TRBD2, the D call given in the table. TRBV21-1 is a recognized pseudogene. This CDR3 spans 17 amino acids. CDR3 nucleotides: TGTGCCAGCAGCAAAGGGGGGGGCGGCCCAAGCTCCTACGAGCAGTACTTC. Residues: CASSKGGGGPSSYEQYF.

The CDR3 nucleotides are TGTGCCACCAGTGATGCCAGGGCTAATGAAAAACTGTTTTTT. It translates to CATSDARANEKLFF. This chain uses TRBV24-1 with TRBJ1-4, with a possible D match to TRBD1 (5 bases). V lost 3 bases to trimming and J lost 3 bases, with 7 bases between them. Germline values: CDR1 KGHDR, CDR2 SFDVKD. The CDR3 is 14 residues long.

This chain links TRBV2 with TRBJ2-3; 9 positions match TRBD1. CDR1 is SNHLY and CDR2 is FYNNEI in the germline V gene. The CDR3 sequence is 16 residues long. Germline trimming cut 6 bases from V and 6 bases from J; bases unmatched to any gene: 13. Written as DNA, the CDR3 is TGTGCCAGCAGGGGGGGGACAGGGAAGTGGTGGGATACGCAGTATTTT. Its translation is CASRGGTGKWWDTQYF.

This clone was seen only once. V gene TRBV6-4 combines with J gene TRBJ2-7; D is perhaps TRBD2 (5 bases). Between the trimmed V and J ends, which lost 0 bases and 3 bases, there was a span of 6 bases. The CDR3 is 13 residues long. The germline CDR1 and CDR2 sequences are MRHNA and SNTAGT. This chain's CDR3 is CASSDSAGYEQYF. The DNA of the CDR3 is TGTGCCAGCAGTGACTCCGCGGGCTACGAGCAGTACTTC.

The rearrangement uses TRBV13 and TRBJ2-1; 10 nucleotides match TRBD1. J lost 15 bases, V lost 0 bases, and 2 bases had no gene match. The CDR3 is 12 amino acids. CDR1 is PRHDT and CDR2 is FYEKMQ in the germline V gene (reference sequence). This CDR3 is CASSLGGQGRFF. The CDR3 nucleotides are TGTGCCAGCAGCTTAGGGGGACAGGGGAGGTTCTTC.

This clone has only a few counts. Other nucleotide sequences in the sample specify the same CDR3. J is TRBJ1-2 and V is TRBV30; 9 bases fit TRBD1. V shed 5 bases, J shed 8 bases, and the junction held 6 bases outside the gene matches. The CDR3 spans 12 residues. Germline CDR1 GTSNPN, CDR2 SVGIG (reference sequence). The chain's CDR3 is CAWEGTGRGYTF. The CDR3 DNA sequence: TGTGCCTGGGAAGGGACAGGGCGAGGCTACACCTTC.

This chain connects TRBV28 to TRBJ2-7; a possible D gene is TRBD1 (6 bases). The CDR3 is 15 amino acids. V was pared by 5 bases and J by 2 bases, with 16 bases between. CDR1 MDHEN and CDR2 SYDVKM come from the germline V gene. CDR3 sequence (DNA): TGTGCCAGCAGTACCGTACAGGGATCGACCTACGAGCAGTACTTC. It codes for CASSTVQGSTYEQYF.